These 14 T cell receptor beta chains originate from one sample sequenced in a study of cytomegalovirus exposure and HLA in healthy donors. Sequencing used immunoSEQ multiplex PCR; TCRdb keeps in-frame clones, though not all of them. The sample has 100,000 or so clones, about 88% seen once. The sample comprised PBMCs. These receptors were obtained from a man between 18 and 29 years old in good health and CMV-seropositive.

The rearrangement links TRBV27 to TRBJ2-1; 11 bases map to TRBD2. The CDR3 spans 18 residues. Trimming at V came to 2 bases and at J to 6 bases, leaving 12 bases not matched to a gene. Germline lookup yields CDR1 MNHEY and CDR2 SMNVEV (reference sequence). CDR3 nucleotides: TGTGCCAGCAGTTTACGTGGAGGGGTCGGGACTAGCGGCAATGAGCAGTTCTTC. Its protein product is CASSLRGGVGTSGNEQFF.

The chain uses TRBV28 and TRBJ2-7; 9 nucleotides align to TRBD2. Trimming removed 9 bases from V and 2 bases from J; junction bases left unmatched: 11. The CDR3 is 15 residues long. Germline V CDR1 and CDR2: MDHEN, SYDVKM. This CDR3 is CASKGAQRGAYEQYF. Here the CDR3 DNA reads TGTGCCAGTAAGGGGGCCCAGCGGGGGGCCTACGAGCAGTACTTC.

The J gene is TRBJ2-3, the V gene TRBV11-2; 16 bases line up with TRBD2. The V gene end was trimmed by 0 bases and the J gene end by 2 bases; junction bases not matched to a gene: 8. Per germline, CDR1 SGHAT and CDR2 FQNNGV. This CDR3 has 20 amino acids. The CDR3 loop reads CASSLDPPGLAGGATDTQYF. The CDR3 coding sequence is TGTGCCAGCAGCTTAGACCCCCCGGGACTAGCGGGGGGGGCCACAGATACGCAGTATTTT.

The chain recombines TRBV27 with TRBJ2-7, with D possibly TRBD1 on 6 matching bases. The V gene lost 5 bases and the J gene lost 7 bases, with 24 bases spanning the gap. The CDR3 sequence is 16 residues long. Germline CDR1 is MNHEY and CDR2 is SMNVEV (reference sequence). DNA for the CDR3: TGTGCCAGCAGTCCCCTCCCTCGGGCAGGGGCTAGGGAGCAGTACTTC. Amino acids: CASSPLPRAGAREQYF.

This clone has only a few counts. This CDR3 is CASTWEDFNQPQHF. The CDR3, as DNA: TGCGCCAGCACATGGGAGGACTTTAATCAGCCCCAGCATTTT. The chain has TRBV10-1 and TRBJ1-5; D call uncertain. Germline CDR1 reads WNHNN; CDR2 reads SYGVQD (reference sequence). V lost 7 bases and J 4 bases, leaving 14 bases between the germline ends. This CDR3 region has 14 residues.

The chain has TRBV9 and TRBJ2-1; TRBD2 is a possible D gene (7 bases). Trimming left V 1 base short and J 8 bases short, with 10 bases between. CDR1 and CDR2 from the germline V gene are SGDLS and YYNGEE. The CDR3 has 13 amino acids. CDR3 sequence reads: CASSVTGRDEQFF. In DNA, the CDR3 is TGTGCCAGCAGCGTAACAGGGAGGGATGAGCAGTTCTTC. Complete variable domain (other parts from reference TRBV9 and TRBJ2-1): DSGVTQTPKHLITATGQRVTLRCSPRSGDLSVYWYQQSLDQGLQFLIQYYNGEERAKGNILERFSAQQFPDLHSELNLSSLELGDSALYFCASSVTGRDEQFFGPGTRLTVL.

CDR3 loop: CSVVAGQETQYF. CDR3 DNA: TGCAGCGTTGTAGCGGGGCAAGAGACCCAGTACTTC. The V and J genes are TRBV29-1 and TRBJ2-5, with 8 bases identical to TRBD2. J lost 2 bases, V lost 4 bases, and 0 bases had no gene match. This CDR3 comprises 12 residues. Germline CDR1 reads SQVTM; CDR2 reads ANQGSEA.

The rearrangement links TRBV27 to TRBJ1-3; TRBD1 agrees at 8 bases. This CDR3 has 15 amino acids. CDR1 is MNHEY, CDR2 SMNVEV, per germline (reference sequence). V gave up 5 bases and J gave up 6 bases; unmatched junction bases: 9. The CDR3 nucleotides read TGTGCCAGCAGTGAACGGACAGGGACGGTAAACACCATATATTTT. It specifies CASSERTGTVNTIYF.

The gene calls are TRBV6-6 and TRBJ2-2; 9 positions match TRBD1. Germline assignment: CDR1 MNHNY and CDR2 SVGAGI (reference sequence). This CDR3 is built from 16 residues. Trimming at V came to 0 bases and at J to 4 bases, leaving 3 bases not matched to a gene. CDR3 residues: CASSYSTGGTTGELFF. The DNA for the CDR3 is TGTGCCAGCAGTTACTCCACAGGGGGCACCACCGGGGAGCTGTTTTTT.

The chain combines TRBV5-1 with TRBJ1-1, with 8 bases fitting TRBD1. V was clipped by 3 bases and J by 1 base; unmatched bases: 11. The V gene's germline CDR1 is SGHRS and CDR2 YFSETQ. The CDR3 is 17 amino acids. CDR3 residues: CASSSGQGFSRNTEAFF. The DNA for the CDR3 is TGCGCCAGCAGCTCAGGACAGGGTTTCAGTCGGAACACTGAAGCTTTCTTT.

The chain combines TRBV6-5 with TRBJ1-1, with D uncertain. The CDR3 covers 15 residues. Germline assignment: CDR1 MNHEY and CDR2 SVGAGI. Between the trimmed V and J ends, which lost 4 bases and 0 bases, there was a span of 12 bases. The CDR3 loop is CASSFGRTMNTEAFF. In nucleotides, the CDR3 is TGTGCCAGCAGTTTTGGTCGAACTATGAACACTGAAGCTTTCTTT.

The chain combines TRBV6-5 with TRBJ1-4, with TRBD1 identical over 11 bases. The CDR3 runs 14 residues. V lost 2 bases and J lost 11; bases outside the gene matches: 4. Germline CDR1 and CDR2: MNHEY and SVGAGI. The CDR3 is CASSYGTGGWKLFF. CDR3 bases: TGTGCCAGCAGTTACGGGACAGGGGGATGGAAACTGTTTTTT.

The CDR3 is CASSDSDNSPLHF. CDR3 bases: TGTGCCAGCAGTGACAGTGATAATTCACCCCTCCACTTT. V usage is TRBV2 and J usage is TRBJ1-6; D ambiguous. The V gene lost 3 bases and the J gene lost 5 bases, with 5 bases spanning the gap. The CDR3 loop spans 13 amino acids. Germline-derived CDR1 and CDR2 are SNHLY and FYNNEI.

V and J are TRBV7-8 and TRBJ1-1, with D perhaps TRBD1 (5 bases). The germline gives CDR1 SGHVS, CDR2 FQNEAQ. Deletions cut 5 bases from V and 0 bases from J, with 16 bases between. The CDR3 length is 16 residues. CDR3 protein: CASSHRRDGLNTEAFF. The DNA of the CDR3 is TGTGCCAGCAGCCACCGGCGGGACGGACTGAACACTGAAGCTTTCTTT.